Listed below are T cell receptor beta chains from one sample, sequenced in a study of T-cell memory formation after mild COVID-19. TCRdb itself ran the 5' RACE reads through MiXCR, one entry per CDR3 protein. Among over 300,000 distinct CDR3 sequences listed, 20% were seen once. Sequenced input: PBMCs or a T cell subset sorted from them (not recorded which). Receptor source: a man between 18 and 35 years old who had mild COVID-19 (a few samples of this study predate the infection). Cell type and time point are not known. The CDR3 runs from the conserved cysteine through the conserved F or W. Fields, in order: D gene, V gene, J gene, clone size, CDR3 protein, CDR3 DNA. The D gene is left open where the match is weak. The size field is filled for only some rows; it gives once, few, many or a size class.

D gene: TRBD2; V gene: TRBV7-2; J gene: TRBJ2-3; clone size: medium-sized; CDR3 protein: CASSPGGPLTDTQYF; CDR3 DNA: TGTGCCAGCAGCCCGGGGGGGCCCCTCACAGATACGCAGTATTTT
D gene: .; V gene: TRBV12-3/TRBV12-4; J gene: TRBJ2-1; clone size: .; CDR3 protein: CASSLMGSSYNEQFF; CDR3 DNA: TGTGCCAGCAGTTTGATGGGGAGCTCCTACAATGAGCAGTTCTTC
D gene: TRBD1; V gene: TRBV6-5; J gene: TRBJ1-2; clone size: .; CDR3 protein: CASSYGQGAPSGYTF; CDR3 DNA: TGTGCCAGCAGTTATGGACAGGGGGCGCCCAGTGGCTACACCTTC
D gene: TRBD2; V gene: TRBV10-3; J gene: TRBJ2-3; clone size: .; CDR3 protein: CAISDVSGGAGTDTQYF; CDR3 DNA: TGTGCCATCTCGGATGTTAGCGGGGGGGCAGGGACAGATACGCAGTATTTT
D gene: TRBD1; V gene: TRBV7-9; J gene: TRBJ2-1; clone size: few; CDR3 protein: CASSQTGVSYNEQFF; CDR3 DNA: TGTGCCAGCAGCCAGACAGGGGTAAGCTACAATGAGCAGTTCTTC
D gene: .; V gene: TRBV27; J gene: TRBJ1-1; clone size: few; CDR3 protein: CASSSRRGNTEAFF; CDR3 DNA: TGTGCCAGCAGTTCCCGCAGGGGGAACACTGAAGCTTTCTTT
D gene: .; V gene: TRBV29-1; J gene: TRBJ2-3; clone size: .; CDR3 protein: CSVEDLGNTQYF; CDR3 DNA: TGCAGCGTTGAAGATCTGGGGAATACGCAGTATTTT
D gene: .; V gene: TRBV5-1; J gene: TRBJ1-1; clone size: few; CDR3 protein: CASSSPTGTEAFF; CDR3 DNA: TGCGCCAGCAGCTCTCCGACCGGTACTGAAGCTTTCTTT
D gene: .; V gene: TRBV5-5; J gene: TRBJ1-5; clone size: few; CDR3 protein: CASSLMLWNSNQPQHF; CDR3 DNA: TGTGCCAGCAGCCTGATGCTTTGGAATAGCAATCAGCCCCAGCATTTT
D gene: .; V gene: TRBV4-2; J gene: TRBJ2-2; clone size: .; CDR3 protein: CASSQDGSTWRFF; CDR3 DNA: TGTGCCAGCAGCCAAGACGGCAGCACCTGGAGGTTTTTT
D gene: TRBD1; V gene: TRBV4-1; J gene: TRBJ2-7; clone size: .; CDR3 protein: CASSQEVRDRTYEQYF; CDR3 DNA: TGCGCCAGCAGCCAAGAAGTTAGGGACAGGACCTACGAGCAGTACTTC
D gene: .; V gene: TRBV30; J gene: TRBJ1-6; clone size: few; CDR3 protein: CACWSPGTPLHF; CDR3 DNA: TGTGCCTGCTGGAGTCCGGGGACACCCCTCCACTTT
D gene: TRBD2; V gene: TRBV6-2/TRBV6-3; J gene: TRBJ2-3; clone size: few; CDR3 protein: CASRRLAGGSGADTQYF; CDR3 DNA: TGTGCCAGCAGGAGACTAGCGGGGGGGTCTGGGGCAGATACGCAGTATTTT
D gene: .; V gene: TRBV11-3; J gene: TRBJ2-5; clone size: .; CDR3 protein: CATALPQYF; CDR3 DNA: TGTGCCACCGCCCTACCCCAGTACTTC
D gene: .; V gene: TRBV20-1; J gene: TRBJ2-4; clone size: few; CDR3 protein: CSARRAGAQLAKNIQYF; CDR3 DNA: TGCAGTGCTAGGAGGGCGGGGGCACAACTAGCCAAAAACATTCAGTACTTC
D gene: .; V gene: TRBV6-5; J gene: TRBJ1-2; clone size: .; CDR3 protein: CASSYRSTLYGYTF; CDR3 DNA: TGTGCCAGCAGTTACAGGTCTACCCTCTATGGCTACACCTTC
D gene: .; V gene: TRBV6-6; J gene: TRBJ2-7; clone size: many; CDR3 protein: CASSYVGGEQYF; CDR3 DNA: TGTGCCAGCAGTTACGTTGGAGGCGAGCAGTACTTC
D gene: TRBD1; V gene: TRBV18; J gene: TRBJ2-3; clone size: .; CDR3 protein: CASSADRGSDTQYF; CDR3 DNA: TGTGCCAGCTCCGCTGACAGGGGGTCAGATACGCAGTATTTT
D gene: .; V gene: TRBV27; J gene: TRBJ2-3; clone size: .; CDR3 protein: CASSNRDSTDTQYF; CDR3 DNA: TGTGCCAGCAGTAACCGGGACAGCACAGATACGCAGTATTTT
D gene: TRBD2; V gene: TRBV12-3/TRBV12-4; J gene: TRBJ2-1; clone size: few; CDR3 protein: CASSLSSAGAYNEQFF; CDR3 DNA: TGTGCCAGCAGTTTATCATCAGCGGGGGCGTACAATGAGCAGTTCTTC
D gene: TRBD1; V gene: TRBV6-6; J gene: TRBJ1-4; clone size: once; CDR3 protein: CASTGGFEKLFF; CDR3 DNA: TGTGCCAGCACAGGGGGCTTTGAAAAACTGTTTTTT
D gene: .; V gene: TRBV7-9; J gene: TRBJ1-3; clone size: .; CDR3 protein: CASSPAESSGNTIYF; CDR3 DNA: TGTGCCAGCAGCCCCGCGGAGTCCTCTGGAAACACCATATATTTT
D gene: .; V gene: TRBV2; J gene: TRBJ2-5; clone size: .; CDR3 protein: CASSEAWGYQETQYF; CDR3 DNA: TGTGCCAGCAGTGAAGCTTGGGGGTACCAAGAGACCCAGTACTTC
D gene: .; V gene: TRBV12-3/TRBV12-4; J gene: TRBJ2-2; clone size: many; CDR3 protein: CASSANRDYTGELFF; CDR3 DNA: TGTGCCAGCAGTGCTAACCGGGACTACACCGGGGAGCTGTTTTTT
D gene: .; V gene: TRBV9; J gene: TRBJ1-2; clone size: .; CDR3 protein: CASSVAQVNYGYTF; CDR3 DNA: TGTGCCAGCAGCGTAGCTCAGGTTAACTATGGCTACACCTTC
D gene: TRBD2; V gene: TRBV4-3; J gene: TRBJ2-5; clone size: .; CDR3 protein: CASSRIAGEETQYF; CDR3 DNA: TGCGCCAGCAGCCGAATAGCGGGGGAGGAGACCCAGTACTTC
D gene: .; V gene: TRBV29-1; J gene: TRBJ1-2; clone size: .; CDR3 protein: CSVAGGIYGYTF; CDR3 DNA: TGCAGCGTTGCTGGGGGAATATATGGCTACACCTTC
D gene: .; V gene: TRBV5-1; J gene: TRBJ2-1; clone size: once; CDR3 protein: CASSRGISYNEQFF; CDR3 DNA: TGCGCCAGCAGCCGGGGAATATCCTACAATGAGCAGTTCTTC
D gene: TRBD1; V gene: TRBV7-9; J gene: TRBJ1-4; clone size: .; CDR3 protein: CASSPAGGRREKLFF; CDR3 DNA: TGTGCCAGCAGCCCGGCAGGGGGAAGGAGAGAAAAACTGTTTTTT
D gene: TRBD2; V gene: TRBV5-1; J gene: TRBJ2-1; clone size: few; CDR3 protein: CASSSGGIDEQFF; CDR3 DNA: TGCGCCAGCAGCTCGGGGGGGATCGATGAGCAGTTCTTC
D gene: .; V gene: TRBV6-1; J gene: TRBJ1-4; clone size: .; CDR3 protein: CASTAGTTNEKLFF; CDR3 DNA: TGTGCCAGCACCGCGGGAACAACTAATGAAAAACTGTTTTTT
D gene: .; V gene: TRBV12-3/TRBV12-4; J gene: TRBJ2-7; clone size: few; CDR3 protein: CASRRDTLKPYEQYF; CDR3 DNA: TGTGCCAGCAGACGGGACACCCTGAAGCCCTACGAGCAGTACTTC
D gene: TRBD1; V gene: TRBV27; J gene: TRBJ2-2; clone size: few; CDR3 protein: CASSSSDRRNTGELFF; CDR3 DNA: TGTGCCAGCAGTTCCTCGGACAGGCGCAACACCGGGGAGCTGTTTTTT
D gene: .; V gene: TRBV6-5; J gene: TRBJ1-6; clone size: .; CDR3 protein: CASSRQRNSPLHF; CDR3 DNA: TGTGCCAGCAGTAGACAGAGGAATTCACCCCTCCACTTT
D gene: TRBD1; V gene: TRBV12-3/TRBV12-4; J gene: TRBJ1-5; clone size: .; CDR3 protein: CASNLGQINQPQHF; CDR3 DNA: TGTGCCAGCAACCTGGGACAGATCAATCAGCCCCAGCATTTT
D gene: .; V gene: TRBV11-3; J gene: TRBJ2-5; clone size: .; CDR3 protein: CASSLGNAQETQYF; CDR3 DNA: TGTGCCAGCAGCCTGGGGAACGCCCAAGAGACCCAGTACTTC
D gene: TRBD2; V gene: TRBV7-3; J gene: TRBJ2-1; clone size: .; CDR3 protein: CASSPSPGLARNEQFF; CDR3 DNA: TGTGCCAGCAGCCCCTCCCCGGGACTAGCGAGGAATGAGCAGTTCTTC
D gene: .; V gene: TRBV12-3/TRBV12-4; J gene: TRBJ1-5; clone size: .; CDR3 protein: CASSLAGKQPQHF; CDR3 DNA: TGTGCCAGCAGTTTAGCAGGAAAGCAGCCCCAGCATTTT
D gene: .; V gene: TRBV4-3; J gene: TRBJ2-6; clone size: few; CDR3 protein: CASSQDILSGANVLTF; CDR3 DNA: TGCGCCAGCAGCCAAGACATTTTATCTGGGGCCAACGTCCTGACTTTC
D gene: TRBD2; V gene: TRBV6-4; J gene: TRBJ2-4; clone size: .; CDR3 protein: CASRRFLAGVAKNIQYF; CDR3 DNA: TGTGCCAGCAGACGATTCCTAGCGGGGGTAGCCAAAAACATTCAGTACTTC
D gene: .; V gene: TRBV12-3/TRBV12-4; J gene: TRBJ2-5; clone size: few; CDR3 protein: CASSSREWAGGTF; CDR3 DNA: .